Given below is one TCR beta chain in context. Its specificity is not known. The study amplified TCR beta CDR3 regions using RNA transcripts. Investigators did first-round RT-PCR with HTBI primers, then second-round multiplex PCR. MiXCR, applied by TCRdb to the multiplex PCR reads, yields one record per CDR3 protein. Of approximately 460,000 distinct CDR3 sequences in the sample, about 15% were seen once. The record originates from a study of Graves' ophthalmopathy and Graves' hyperthyroidism. Study-wide results and caveats: Blood also harbored most expanded thyroid clonotypes above 0.001 frequency.

Having ophthalmopathy, the donors showed moderate-to-severe activity, CAS ≥3 and NOSPECS ≥4, with disease lasting under 3 months. The clonotype originates from a woman under 40 with Graves' ophthalmopathy. The sequenced sample consisted of blood.

The CDR3 DNA reads as TGTGCCAGCAGCCAGACAGACAGACCCCAAGAGACCCAGTACTTC. As protein: CASSQTDRPQETQYF. The chain joins TRBV3-1 to TRBJ2-5; D may be TRBD1 (5 bases). Germline loops: CDR1 LGHDT, CDR2 YNNKEL (reference sequence). The V end lost 3 bases, the J end lost 1 base, and 12 bases lay between the germline ends. This CDR3 spans 15 amino acids.